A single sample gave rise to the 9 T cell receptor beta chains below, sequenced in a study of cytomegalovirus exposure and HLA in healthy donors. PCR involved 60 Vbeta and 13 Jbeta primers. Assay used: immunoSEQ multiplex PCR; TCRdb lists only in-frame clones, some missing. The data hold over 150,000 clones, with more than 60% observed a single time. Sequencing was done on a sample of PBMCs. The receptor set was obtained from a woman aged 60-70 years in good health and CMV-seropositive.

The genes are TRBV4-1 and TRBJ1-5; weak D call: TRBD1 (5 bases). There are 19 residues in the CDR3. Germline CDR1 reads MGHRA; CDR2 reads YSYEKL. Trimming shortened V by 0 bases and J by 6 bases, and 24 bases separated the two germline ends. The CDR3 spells CASSQDRPGMYAQGQPQHF. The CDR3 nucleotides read TGCGCCAGCAGCCAAGATCGGCCAGGGATGTATGCCCAGGGTCAGCCCCAGCATTTT.

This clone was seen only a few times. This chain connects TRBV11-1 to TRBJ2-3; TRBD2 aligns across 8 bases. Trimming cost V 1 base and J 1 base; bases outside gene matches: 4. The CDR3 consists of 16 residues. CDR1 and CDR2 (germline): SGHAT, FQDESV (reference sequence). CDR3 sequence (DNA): TGTGCCAGCAGCTTAGGACTAGCGTCCCGCACAGATACGCAGTATTTT. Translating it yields CASSLGLASRTDTQYF.

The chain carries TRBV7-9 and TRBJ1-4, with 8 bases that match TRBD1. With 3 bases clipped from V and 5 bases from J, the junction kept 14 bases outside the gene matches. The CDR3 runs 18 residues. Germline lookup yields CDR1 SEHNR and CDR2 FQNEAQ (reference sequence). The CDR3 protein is CASSLWAGQGAPNEKLFF. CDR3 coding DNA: TGTGCCAGCAGCTTGTGGGCGGGCCAGGGGGCGCCGAATGAAAAACTGTTTTTT.

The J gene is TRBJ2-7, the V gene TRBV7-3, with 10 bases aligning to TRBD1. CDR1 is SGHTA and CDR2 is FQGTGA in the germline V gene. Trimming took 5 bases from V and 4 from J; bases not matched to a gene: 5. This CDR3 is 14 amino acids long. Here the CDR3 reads CASSRTGGVYEQYF. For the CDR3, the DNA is TGTGCCAGCAGCCGGACAGGGGGTGTTTACGAGCAGTACTTC.

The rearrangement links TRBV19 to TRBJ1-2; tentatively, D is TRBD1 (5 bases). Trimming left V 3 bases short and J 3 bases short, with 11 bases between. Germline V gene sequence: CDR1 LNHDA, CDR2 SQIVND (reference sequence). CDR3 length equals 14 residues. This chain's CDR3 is CASSIRDRDYGYTF. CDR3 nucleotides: TGTGCCAGTAGTATCCGAGACAGAGACTATGGCTACACCTTC. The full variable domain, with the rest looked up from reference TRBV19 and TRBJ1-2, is DGGITQSPKYLFRKEGQNVTLSCEQNLNHDAMYWYRQDPGQGLRLIYYSQIVNDFQKGDIAEGYSVSREKKESFPLTVTSAQKNPTAFYLCASSIRDRDYGYTFGSGTRLTVV.

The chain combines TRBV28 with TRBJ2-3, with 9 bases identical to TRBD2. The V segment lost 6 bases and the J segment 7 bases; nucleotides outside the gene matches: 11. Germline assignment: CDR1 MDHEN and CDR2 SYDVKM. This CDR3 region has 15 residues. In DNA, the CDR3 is TGTGCCAGCAGCTCTAGCGGGACCAATTTAAATACGCAGTATTTT. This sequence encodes CASSSSGTNLNTQYF.

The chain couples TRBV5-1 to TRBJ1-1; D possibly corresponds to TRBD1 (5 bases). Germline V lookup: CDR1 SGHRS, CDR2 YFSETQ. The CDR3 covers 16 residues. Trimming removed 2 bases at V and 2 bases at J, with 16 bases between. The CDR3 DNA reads TGCGCCAGCAGCTTAGGTTGGGGGGGATCAAACACTGAAGCTTTCTTT. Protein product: CASSLGWGGSNTEAFF.

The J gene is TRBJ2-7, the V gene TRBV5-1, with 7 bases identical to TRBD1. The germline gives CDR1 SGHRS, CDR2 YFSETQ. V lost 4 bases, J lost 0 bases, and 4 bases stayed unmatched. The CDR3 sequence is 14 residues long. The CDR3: CASSTGTVSYEQYF. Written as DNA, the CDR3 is TGCGCCAGCAGCACCGGGACAGTCTCCTACGAGCAGTACTTC.

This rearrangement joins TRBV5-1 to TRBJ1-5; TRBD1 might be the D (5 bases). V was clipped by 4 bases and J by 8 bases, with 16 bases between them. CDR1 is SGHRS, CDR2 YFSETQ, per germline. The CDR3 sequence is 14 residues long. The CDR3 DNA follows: TGCGCCAGCAGCCCCCTGGGGGGAGGGAAGCCCCAGCATTTT. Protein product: CASSPLGGGKPQHF. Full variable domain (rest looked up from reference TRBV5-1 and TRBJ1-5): KAGVTQTPRYLIKTRGQQVTLSCSPISGHRSVSWYQQTPGQGLQFLFEYFSETQRNKGNFPGRFSGRQFSNSRSEMNVSTLELGDSALYLCASSPLGGGKPQHFGDGTRLSIL.